These T cell receptor beta chains were read from a single sample in a study of Ad26.COV2.S vaccination and SARS-CoV-2 variants. Profiling relied on immunoSEQ multiplex PCR, and the TCRdb table lists in-frame clones only, not all of them. The sample consists of about 350,000 clones, 70% to 90% of them appearing once. This specimen was peripheral blood, taken in a trial of Ad26.COV2.S vaccine versus placebo. The receptors originated from a person between 18 and 60 years old who received the Ad26.COV2.S COVID-19 vaccine or a placebo. The CDR3 runs from the conserved cysteine through the conserved F or W. The D gene is left open where the match is weak. Some rows mark clone size as missing; the rest say once, few, many or name a class of expanded clone.

>few|TRBV18|TRBD1|TRBJ2-2
CASSPRGTGIDTGELFF
TGTGCCAGCTCACCACGGGGGACAGGGATAGACACCGGGGAGCTGTTTTTT
>NA|TRBV3-1/TRBV3-2|NA|TRBJ2-1
CASSPGGVSYNEQFF
TGTGCCAGCAGCCCAGGGGGGGTCAGCTACAATGAGCAGTTCTTC
>NA|TRBV24-1|TRBD2|TRBJ2-1
CATSFSGTGNEQFF
TGTGCCACCAGTTTCAGCGGGACTGGGAATGAGCAGTTCTTC
>NA|TRBV2|NA|TRBJ2-1
CASSEVAYNEQFF
TGTGCCAGCAGTGAGGTGGCCTACAATGAGCAGTTCTTC
>NA|TRBV30|NA|TRBJ1-6
CAWSVGRVGDSPLHF
TGTGCCTGGAGTGTGGGACGGGTCGGTGATTCACCCCTCCACTTT
>NA|TRBV4-3|NA|TRBJ2-7
CASSLSEDTTQYF
TGCGCCAGCAGCTTGTCGGAGGACACTACCCAGTACTTC
>NA|TRBV2|NA|TRBJ1-2
CASSEGTGYGYTF
TGTGCCAGCAGTGAAGGGACGGGCTATGGCTACACCTTC
>NA|TRBV6-2/TRBV6-3|NA|TRBJ1-3
CASSYAAGAEF
TGTGCCAGCAGTTACGCGGCAGGGGCCGAATTT
>few|TRBV7-9|NA|TRBJ1-6
CASSLDSSYNSPLHF
TGTGCCAGCAGCTTAGACAGCTCCTATAATTCACCCCTCCACTTT
>few|TRBV5-1|TRBD1|TRBJ2-7
CASSWDRVYEQYF
TGCGCCAGCAGCTGGGACAGGGTCTACGAGCAGTACTTC
>NA|TRBV19|NA|TRBJ1-5
CASSIGEGSYSNQPQHF
TGTGCCAGTAGTATTGGAGAGGGGAGTTATAGCAATCAGCCCCAGCATTTT
>NA|TRBV29-1|TRBD1|TRBJ1-5
CSVVLGTASGNQPQHF
TGCAGCGTTGTCCTTGGGACAGCCTCTGGCAATCAGCCCCAGCATTTT
>NA|TRBV5-5|TRBD2|TRBJ2-7
CASSPGTSGGYEQYF
TGTGCCAGCAGCCCAGGGACTAGCGGGGGTTACGAGCAGTACTTC
>few|TRBV7-2|TRBD2|TRBJ2-7
CASSLGYSGRANEQYF
TGTGCCAGCAGCTTAGGTTATAGCGGGAGGGCAAACGAGCAGTACTTC
>NA|TRBV5-1|TRBD1|TRBJ1-1
CASSPLEGAVTEAFF
TGCGCCAGCAGCCCCTTGGAGGGGGCAGTCACTGAAGCTTTCTTT
>NA|TRBV5-1|NA|TRBJ1-5
CASSLGEGIGNQPQHF
TGCGCCAGCAGCTTGGGTGAGGGTATAGGCAATCAGCCCCAGCATTTT
>NA|TRBV5-6|TRBD1|TRBJ2-7
CASSWDRVNYEQYF
TGTGCCAGCAGCTGGGACAGGGTAAACTACGAGCAGTACTTC
>NA|TRBV6-1|NA|TRBJ2-2
CASSENRHTGELFF
TGTGCCAGCAGTGAAAACAGGCACACCGGGGAGCTGTTTTTT
>NA|TRBV6-2/TRBV6-3|NA|TRBJ1-1
CASSLGPEAFF
TGTGCCAGCAGTTTGGGACCTGAAGCTTTCTTT
>NA|TRBV19|NA|TRBJ1-2
CASSRREGNYGYTF
TGTGCCAGTAGTAGACGGGAAGGAAACTATGGCTACACCTTC
>NA|TRBV27|NA|TRBJ2-2
CASSPEGTDHTGELFF
TGTGCCAGCAGTCCAGAGGGGACGGATCACACCGGGGAGCTGTTTTTT
>few|TRBV10-3|TRBD1|TRBJ2-7
CATRPGQGPYEQYF
TGTGCCACTCGTCCGGGACAGGGTCCCTACGAGCAGTACTTC
>once|TRBV18|TRBD1|TRBJ1-1
CASSVSDRVNTEAFF
TGTGCCAGCTCAGTCTCGGACAGGGTGAACACTGAAGCTTTCTTT
>NA|TRBV29-1|TRBD1|TRBJ2-3
CSVTGTGDTDTQYF
TGCAGCGTGACCGGGACAGGGGACACAGATACGCAGTATTTT
>NA|TRBV7-2|NA|TRBJ1-1
CASSRLRGTEAFF
TGTGCCAGCAGCCGGCTGAGGGGCACTGAAGCTTTCTTT
>NA|TRBV20-1|TRBD2|TRBJ2-3
CSASTSGGADTQYF
TGCAGTGCTAGTACTAGCGGGGGGGCAGATACGCAGTATTTT
>NA|TRBV12-3/TRBV12-4|NA|TRBJ2-1
CASSRETVSEQFF
TGTGCCAGCAGCCGGGAGACGGTTAGTGAGCAGTTCTTC
>NA|TRBV29-1|NA|TRBJ2-3
CSVYSLTDTQYF
TGCAGCGTTTACTCACTCACAGATACGCAGTATTTT
>NA|TRBV12-3/TRBV12-4|NA|TRBJ1-4
CASSYDENEKLFF
TGTGCCAGCAGCTACGACGAAAATGAAAAACTGTTTTTT
>NA|TRBV4-1|TRBD1|TRBJ2-7
CASSPNRDRDFDEQYF
TGCGCCAGCAGCCCAAACCGGGACAGGGATTTCGACGAGCAGTACTTC
>NA|TRBV5-6|NA|TRBJ1-5
CASSLGTAPWQPQHF
TGTGCCAGCAGCCTAGGGACGGCCCCTTGGCAGCCCCAGCATTTT
>NA|TRBV28|TRBD1|TRBJ1-4
CASTPGTANEKLFF
TGTGCCAGCACCCCCGGGACAGCGAATGAAAAACTGTTTTTT
>NA|TRBV3-1/TRBV3-2|NA|TRBJ2-1
CASSVAYNEQFF
TGTGCCAGCAGCGTCGCCTACAATGAGCAGTTCTTC
>NA|TRBV5-1|NA|TRBJ1-3
CASSLESSGNTIYF
TGCGCCAGCAGCTTGGAGAGCTCTGGAAACACCATATATTTT
>NA|TRBV28|NA|TRBJ2-2
CASSTGQPNTGELFF
TGTGCCAGCAGTACCGGACAGCCGAACACCGGGGAGCTGTTTTTT
>NA|TRBV7-2|TRBD2|TRBJ2-7
CASSFRLADEQYF
TGTGCCAGCAGCTTCCGACTAGCCGACGAGCAGTACTTC
>NA|TRBV27|NA|TRBJ2-4
CASSLGDPGGIQYF
TGTGCCAGCAGCCTAGGGGATCCCGGCGGCATTCAGTACTTC
>NA|TRBV10-2|NA|TRBJ1-1
CASSEGGTTEAFF
TGCGCCAGCAGTGAGGGGGGGACGACTGAAGCTTTCTTT
>NA|TRBV5-1|NA|TRBJ2-7
CASSLVGTGQIYEQYF
TGCGCCAGCAGCTTGGTGGGCACGGGGCAAATCTACGAGCAGTACTTC
>NA|TRBV19|TRBD2|TRBJ2-5
CASSIVLAGVWETQYF
TGTGCCAGTAGTATAGTTCTAGCGGGGGTATGGGAGACCCAGTACTTC
>once|TRBV5-8|NA|TRBJ1-2
CASSLPGAIQGYTF
TGTGCCAGCAGCTTACCGGGAGCAATACAGGGCTACACCTTC
>NA|TRBV4-3|NA|TRBJ1-1
CASSQGQQGSEAFF
TGCGCCAGCAGCCAAGGGCAGCAGGGCTCTGAAGCTTTCTTT
>NA|TRBV7-9|TRBD1|TRBJ2-5
CATRTGQETQYF
TGTGCCACTCGGACAGGGCAAGAGACCCAGTACTTC
>NA|TRBV4-3|NA|TRBJ1-2
CASSQGTNYGYTF
TGCGCCAGCAGCCAAGGGACAAACTATGGCTACACCTTC
>NA|TRBV19|TRBD1|TRBJ1-4
CASSMPRTGAGNEKLFF
TGTGCCAGTAGTATGCCTCGGACAGGGGCTGGAAATGAAAAACTGTTTTTT
>NA|TRBV28|NA|TRBJ1-2
CASSLNGPNYGYTF
TGTGCCAGCAGTTTAAACGGCCCAAACTATGGCTACACCTTC
>NA|TRBV7-8|NA|TRBJ2-2
CASSPRAGELFF
TGTGCCAGCAGCCCACGAGCCGGGGAGCTGTTTTTT
>NA|TRBV28|NA|TRBJ1-5
CASSYGVSNQPQHF
TGTGCCAGCAGTTACGGGGTTAGCAATCAGCCCCAGCATTTT